The clone carrying this T cell receptor (beta chain) has just a few counts. The length of the CDR3 is 17 residues. From germline, CDR1 is SEHNR and CDR2 FQNEAQ (reference sequence). V was trimmed by 4 bases and J by 7 bases, leaving 20 bases between them. The sample comes from a study of T-cell reconstitution after alpha-beta-depleted transplantation in children. Researchers prepared the TCRbeta library using unique molecular identifiers, the study reports. TCRdb analysed the PCR reads with MiXCR anew, one entry per CDR3 protein. The sample has 250,000 to 300,000 distinct CDR3 sequences, nearly 10% seen once.

The receptor was derived from a human donor who donated a stem cell graft to a child with SCID. V is TRBV7-9 and J is TRBJ1-6; perhaps TRBD1 as D (6 bases). The specimen comprised PBMCs from the stem cell graft donor, sampled from the stem cell graft. CDR3 sequence reads: CASSSADSFDTNSPLHF. DNA of the CDR3: TGTGCCAGCAGCTCAGCGGACAGTTTCGATACGAATTCACCCCTCCACTTT.